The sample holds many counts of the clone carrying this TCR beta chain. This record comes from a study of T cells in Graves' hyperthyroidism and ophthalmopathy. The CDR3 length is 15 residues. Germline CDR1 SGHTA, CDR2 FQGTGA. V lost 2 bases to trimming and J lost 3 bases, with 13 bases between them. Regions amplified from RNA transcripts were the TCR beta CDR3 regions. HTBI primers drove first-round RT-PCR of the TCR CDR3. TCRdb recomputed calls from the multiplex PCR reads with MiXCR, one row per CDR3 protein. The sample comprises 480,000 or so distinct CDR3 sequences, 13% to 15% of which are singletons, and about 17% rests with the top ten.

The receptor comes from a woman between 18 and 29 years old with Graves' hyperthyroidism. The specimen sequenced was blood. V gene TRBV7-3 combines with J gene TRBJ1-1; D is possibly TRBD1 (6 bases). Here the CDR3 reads CASSLGQPTDTEAFF. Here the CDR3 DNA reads TGTGCCAGCAGCTTAGGACAGCCTACTGACACTGAAGCTTTCTTT.